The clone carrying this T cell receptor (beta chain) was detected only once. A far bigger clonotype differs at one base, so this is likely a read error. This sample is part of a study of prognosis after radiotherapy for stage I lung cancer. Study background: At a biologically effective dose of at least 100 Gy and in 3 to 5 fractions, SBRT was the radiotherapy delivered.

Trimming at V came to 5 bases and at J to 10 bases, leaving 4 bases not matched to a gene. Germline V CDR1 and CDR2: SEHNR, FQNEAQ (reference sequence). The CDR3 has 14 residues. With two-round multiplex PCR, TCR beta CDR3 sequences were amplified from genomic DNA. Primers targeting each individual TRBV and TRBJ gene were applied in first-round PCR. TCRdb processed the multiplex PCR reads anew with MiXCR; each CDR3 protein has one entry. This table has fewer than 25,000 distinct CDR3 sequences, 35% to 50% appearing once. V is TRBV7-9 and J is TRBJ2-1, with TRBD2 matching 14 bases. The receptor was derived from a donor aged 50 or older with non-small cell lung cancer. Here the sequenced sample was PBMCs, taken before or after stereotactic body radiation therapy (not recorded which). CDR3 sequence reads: CASSTGLAGGEQFF. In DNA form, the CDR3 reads TGTGCCAGCAGCACCGGACTAGCGGGAGGCGAGCAGTTCTTC. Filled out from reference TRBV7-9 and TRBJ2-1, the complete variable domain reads DTGVSQNPRHKITKRGQNVTFRCDPISEHNRLYWYRQTLGQGPEFLTYFQNEAQLEKSRLLSDRFSAERPKGSFSTLEIQRTEQGDSAMYLCASSTGLAGGEQFFGPGTRLTVL.